The text below deals with one T cell receptor (beta chain). This specimen comes from a study of blood T cell repertoires in COVID-19. Trimming shortened V by 3 bases and J by 10 bases, and 15 bases separated the two germline ends. This CDR3 is 13 amino acids long. Germline assignment: CDR1 SGHAT and CDR2 FQNNGV. The authors' processing: Amplification of reference gene primers was used by the study to estimate nucleated cell counts. Only in-frame clones appear in the TCRdb table, and some are missing; sequencing was by immunoSEQ multiplex PCR. Clone size and the V and J calls come from that table; the DNA yielded D and trimming. The data contain some 62,000 clones, approximately 80% of them singletons.

Material for sequencing was PBMCs or T cells enriched from blood (not recorded which). The V call is TRBV11-2, the J call TRBJ1-1; a possible D gene is TRBD1 (6 bases). The receptor comes from a woman aged 40 to 50 with acute COVID-19. The CDR3 sequence: CASSLNRESGAFF. The CDR3 DNA is TGTGCCAGCAGCTTGAACAGGGAATCCGGAGCTTTCTTT.